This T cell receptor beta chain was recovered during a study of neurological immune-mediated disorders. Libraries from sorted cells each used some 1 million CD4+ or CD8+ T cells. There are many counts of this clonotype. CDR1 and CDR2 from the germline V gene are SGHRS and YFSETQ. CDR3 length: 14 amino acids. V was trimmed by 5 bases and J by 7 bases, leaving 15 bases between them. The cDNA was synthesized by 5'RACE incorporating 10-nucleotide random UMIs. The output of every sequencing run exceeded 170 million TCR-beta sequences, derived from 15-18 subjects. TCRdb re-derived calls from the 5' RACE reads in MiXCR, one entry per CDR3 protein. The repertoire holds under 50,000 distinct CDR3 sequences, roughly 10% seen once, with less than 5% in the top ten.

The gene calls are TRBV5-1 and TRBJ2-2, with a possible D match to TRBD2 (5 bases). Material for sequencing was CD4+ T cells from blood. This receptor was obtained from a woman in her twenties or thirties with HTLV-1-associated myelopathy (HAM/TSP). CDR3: CASRTGLGSGELFF. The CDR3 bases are TGCGCCAGCAGGACGGGGTTGGGCAGCGGGGAGCTGTTTTTT.